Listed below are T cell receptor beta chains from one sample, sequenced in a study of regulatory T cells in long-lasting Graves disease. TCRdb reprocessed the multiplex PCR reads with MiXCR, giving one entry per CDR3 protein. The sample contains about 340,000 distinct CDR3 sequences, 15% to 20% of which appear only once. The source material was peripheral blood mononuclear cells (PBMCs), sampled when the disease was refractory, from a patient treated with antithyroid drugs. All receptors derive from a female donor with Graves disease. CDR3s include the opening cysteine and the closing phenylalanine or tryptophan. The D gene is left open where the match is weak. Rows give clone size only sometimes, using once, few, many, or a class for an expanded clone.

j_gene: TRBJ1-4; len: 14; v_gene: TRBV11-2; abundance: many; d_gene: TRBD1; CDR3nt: TGTGCCAGCAGCTTCGGGACAGGATATGAAAAACTGTTTTTT; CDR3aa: CASSFGTGYEKLFF
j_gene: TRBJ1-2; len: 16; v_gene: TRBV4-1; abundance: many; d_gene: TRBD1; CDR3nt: TGCGCCAGCAGCCAAGAGCCGGGACAGTTTCACTATGGCTACACCTTC; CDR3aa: CASSQEPGQFHYGYTF
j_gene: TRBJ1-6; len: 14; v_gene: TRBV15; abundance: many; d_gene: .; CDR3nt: TGTGCCACCAGCAGAGAAGATGCTGGTTCACCCCTCCACTTT; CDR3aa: CATSREDAGSPLHF
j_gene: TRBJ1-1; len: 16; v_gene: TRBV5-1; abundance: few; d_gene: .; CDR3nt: TGCGCCAGCAGCCCCACTCGGGGGCCAATGAACACTGAAGCTTTCTTT; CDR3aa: CASSPTRGPMNTEAFF
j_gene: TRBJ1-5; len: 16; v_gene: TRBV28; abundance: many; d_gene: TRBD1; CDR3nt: TGTGCCAGCAGTTTAGCCGACAGGGGCTGGGATCAGCCCCAGCATTTT; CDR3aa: CASSLADRGWDQPQHF
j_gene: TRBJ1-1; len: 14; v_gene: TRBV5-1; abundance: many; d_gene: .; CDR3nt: TGCGCCAGCAGCTTGCAGGGATGGAACACTGAAGCTTTCTTT; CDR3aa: CASSLQGWNTEAFF
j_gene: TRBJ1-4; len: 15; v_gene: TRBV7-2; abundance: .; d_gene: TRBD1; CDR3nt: TGTGCCAGCAGCTTAGCGGGACAGTCTAATGAAAAACTGTTTTTT; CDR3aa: CASSLAGQSNEKLFF
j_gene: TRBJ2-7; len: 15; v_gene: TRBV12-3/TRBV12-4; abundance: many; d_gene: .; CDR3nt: TGTGCCAGCAGTTTAGGGGCCCGAAGGGGCTACGAGCAGTACTTC; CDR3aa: CASSLGARRGYEQYF
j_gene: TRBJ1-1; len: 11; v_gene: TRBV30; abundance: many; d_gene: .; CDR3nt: TGTGCCTGGAGTGTTGGCAGTGAAGCTTTCTTT; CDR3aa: CAWSVGSEAFF
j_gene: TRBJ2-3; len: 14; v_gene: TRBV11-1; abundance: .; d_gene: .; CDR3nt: TGTGCCAGCAGCTTAGGGCTGGGGGCAGATACGCAGTATTTT; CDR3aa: CASSLGLGADTQYF
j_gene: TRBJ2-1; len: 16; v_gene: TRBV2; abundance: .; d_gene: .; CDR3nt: TGTGCCAGCGCCGGAGGGGACAAAAGCTCCTACAATGAGCAGTTCTTC; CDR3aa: CASAGGDKSSYNEQFF
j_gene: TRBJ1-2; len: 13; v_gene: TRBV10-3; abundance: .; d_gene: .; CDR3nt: TGTGCCATCAGCGGTGCCTCAAGGGGTGGCTACACCTTC; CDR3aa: CAISGASRGGYTF
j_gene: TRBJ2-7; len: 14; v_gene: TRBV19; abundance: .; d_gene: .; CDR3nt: TGTGCCAGTAGTATGCGGGGTGCGGCCTACGAGCAGTACTTC; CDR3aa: CASSMRGAAYEQYF
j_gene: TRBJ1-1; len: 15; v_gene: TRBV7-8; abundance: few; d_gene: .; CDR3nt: TGTGCCAGCAGCCCCCCATTTTGGAGGAACACTGAAGCTTTCTTT; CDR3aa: CASSPPFWRNTEAFF
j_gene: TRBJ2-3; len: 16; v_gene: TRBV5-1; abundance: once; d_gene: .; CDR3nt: TGCGCCAGCAGCTGGGGGCAACGGGGGGCTTCAGATACGCAGTATTTT; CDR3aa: CASSWGQRGASDTQYF
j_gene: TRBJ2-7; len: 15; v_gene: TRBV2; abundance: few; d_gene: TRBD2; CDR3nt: TGTGCCAGCATACGAGGGAGCGGGAGCCGATACGAGCAGTACTTC; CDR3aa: CASIRGSGSRYEQYF
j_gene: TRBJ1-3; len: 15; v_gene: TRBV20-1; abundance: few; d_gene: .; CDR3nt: TGCAGTGCTCTTGGGACGTCCCGCTCTGGAAACACCATATATTTT; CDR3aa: CSALGTSRSGNTIYF